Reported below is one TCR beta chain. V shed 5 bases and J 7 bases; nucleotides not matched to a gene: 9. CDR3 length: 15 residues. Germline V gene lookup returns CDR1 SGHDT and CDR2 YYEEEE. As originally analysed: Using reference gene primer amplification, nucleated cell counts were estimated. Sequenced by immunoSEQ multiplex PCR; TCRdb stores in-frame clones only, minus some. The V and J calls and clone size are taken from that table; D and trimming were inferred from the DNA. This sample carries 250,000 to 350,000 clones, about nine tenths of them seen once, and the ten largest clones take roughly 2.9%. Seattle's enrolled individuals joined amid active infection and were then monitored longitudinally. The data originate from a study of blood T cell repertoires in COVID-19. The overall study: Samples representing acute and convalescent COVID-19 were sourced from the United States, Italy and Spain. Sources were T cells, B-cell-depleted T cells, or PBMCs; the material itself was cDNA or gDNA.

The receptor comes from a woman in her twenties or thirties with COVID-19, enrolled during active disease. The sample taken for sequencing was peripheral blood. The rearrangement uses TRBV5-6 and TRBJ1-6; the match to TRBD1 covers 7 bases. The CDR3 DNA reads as TGTGCCAGCAGTGTGTGGACAGGCGGAAATTCACCCCTCCACTTT. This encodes CASSVWTGGNSPLHF.